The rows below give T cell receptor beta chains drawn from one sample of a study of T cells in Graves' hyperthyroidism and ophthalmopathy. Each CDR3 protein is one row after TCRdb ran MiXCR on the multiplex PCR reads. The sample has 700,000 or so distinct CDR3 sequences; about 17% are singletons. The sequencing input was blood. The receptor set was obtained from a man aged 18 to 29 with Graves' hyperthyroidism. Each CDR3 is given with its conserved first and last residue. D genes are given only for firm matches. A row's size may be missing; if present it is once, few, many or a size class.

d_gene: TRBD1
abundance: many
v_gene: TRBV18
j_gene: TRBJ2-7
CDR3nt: TGTGCCAGCTCAACCCGGGACAGGAGCTCCTACGAGCAGTACTTC
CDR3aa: CASSTRDRSSYEQYF

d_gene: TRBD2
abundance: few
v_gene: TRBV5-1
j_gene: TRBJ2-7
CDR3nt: TGCGCCAGCATGCGGGAGGACTCCTACGAGCAGTACTTC
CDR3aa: CASMREDSYEQYF

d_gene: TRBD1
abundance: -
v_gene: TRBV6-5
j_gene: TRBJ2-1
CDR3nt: TGTGCCAGCAGTTACCGAGCAGGGGGCAGGGATGAGCAGTTCTTC
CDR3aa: CASSYRAGGRDEQFF

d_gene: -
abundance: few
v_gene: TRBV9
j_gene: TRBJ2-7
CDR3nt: TGTGCCAGCAGCCCCCGAGGGCGCACCTACGAGCAGTACTTC
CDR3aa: CASSPRGRTYEQYF

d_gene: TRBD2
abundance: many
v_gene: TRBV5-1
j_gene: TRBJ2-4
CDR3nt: TGCGCCAGCAGCCGGCTACTAGCGGGAGGGCCGCGAAACATTCAGTACTTC
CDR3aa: CASSRLLAGGPRNIQYF

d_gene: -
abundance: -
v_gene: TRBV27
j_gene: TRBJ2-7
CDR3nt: TGTGCCAGCAGCGGGACCCCTTATGAGCAGTACTTC
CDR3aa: CASSGTPYEQYF

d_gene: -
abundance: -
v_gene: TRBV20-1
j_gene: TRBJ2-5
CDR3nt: TGCGCGACCTCTCCCGTCGGGGGAGCAGACCAAGAGACCCAGTACTTC
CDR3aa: CATSPVGGADQETQYF

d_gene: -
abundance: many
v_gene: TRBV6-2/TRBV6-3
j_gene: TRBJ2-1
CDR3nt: TGTGCCAGCAGAGCCGGGACAGGGGGCCGGACTAGCGGGCCCTACAATGAGCAGTTCTTC
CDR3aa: CASRAGTGGRTSGPYNEQFF

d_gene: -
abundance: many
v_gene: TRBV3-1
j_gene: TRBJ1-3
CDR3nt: TGTGCCAGCAGCCAAGAGGGCGCCGGATCGACGAGCACCATATATTTT
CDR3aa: CASSQEGAGSTSTIYF

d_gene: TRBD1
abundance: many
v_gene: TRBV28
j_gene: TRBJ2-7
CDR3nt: TGTGCCAGCAGTTCGGGACAGAACTCCTACGAGCAGTACTTC
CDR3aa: CASSSGQNSYEQYF

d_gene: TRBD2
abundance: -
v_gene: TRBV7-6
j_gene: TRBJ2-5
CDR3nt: TGTGCCAGCAGCACTAGCGGGAGAGAGGAGACCCGGTACTTC
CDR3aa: CASSTSGREETRYF

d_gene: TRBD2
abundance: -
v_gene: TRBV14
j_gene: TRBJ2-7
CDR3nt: TGTGCCAGCAGCCTTATAGCGGGAGGGCCTCGGGAGCAGTACTTC
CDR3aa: CASSLIAGGPREQYF